The 29 T cell receptor beta chains below were found in one sample sequenced in a study of T cell repertoires in cytomegalovirus infection. TCRdb redid the calling of the reads with MiXCR, one entry per CDR3 protein. This table holds 90,000 to 110,000 distinct CDR3 sequences, about 28% found once. For these TCRs, the target antigens are not known. Sample: CD8+ T cells from cultured PBMCs, taken from culture after CMV antigen stimulation. Receptors were obtained from a human donor in good health (CMV status not recorded). Some clones in this sample may be carry-over from other donors' samples.

The count of this clonotype is one. This rearrangement joins TRBV3-1 to TRBJ2-5; weak D call: TRBD2 (5 bases). The CDR3 has 18 amino acids. Trimming left V 2 bases short and J 0 bases short, with 19 bases between. Germline V gene data show CDR1 as LGHDT and CDR2 as YNNKEL (reference sequence). The CDR3 nucleotides read TGTGCCAGCAGCCAAAGTATCCCCCTAACGGGGTACCAAGAGACCCAGTACTTC. This codes for CASSQSIPLTGYQETQYF.

This sequence joins TRBV11-1 and TRBJ2-1; 7 bases align to TRBD2. V lost 2 bases to trimming and J lost 8 bases; unmatched junction nucleotides: 18. Germline V gene lookup returns CDR1 SGHAT and CDR2 FQDESV (reference sequence). This CDR3 spans 18 amino acids. The CDR3: CASSLNPGGRPGSDEQFF. CDR3 nucleotide sequence: TGTGCCAGCAGCTTAAACCCGGGGGGTCGACCAGGGTCCGATGAGCAGTTCTTC.

This clonotype has ten or more counts. This chain connects TRBV6-1 to TRBJ1-2; weak D call: TRBD1 (6 bases). CDR1 is MNHNS and CDR2 is SASEGT in the germline V gene. V was clipped by 0 bases and J by 7 bases, with 9 bases between them. This CDR3 spans 13 amino acids. The CDR3 DNA reads as TGTGCCAGCAGTGAAGCGCTAGGGGGTGGCTACACCTTC. Translated, it gives CASSEALGGGYTF.

The CDR3 region has the DNA TGTGCCATCAGTGGGGACAGGGACGATGGCTACACCTTC. Its translation is CAISGDRDDGYTF. The V gene is TRBV10-3, the J gene TRBJ1-2; the match to TRBD1 covers 9 bases. From germline, CDR1 is ENHRY and CDR2 SYGVKD. CDR3 length: 13 residues. J gave up 6 bases and V 4 bases, and 3 bases lay outside the gene matches.

Turning to this clonotype: At one of its ends the junction is not consistent with the germline gene, which may arise from a read error. The chain has TRBV9 and TRBJ1-1, with a weak D call TRBD1 (5 bases). Germline loops: CDR1 SGDLS, CDR2 YYNGEE. This CDR3 region has 14 residues. In DNA, the CDR3 is TGTGGCAGCAGCCCCGGGGGACCGGACACTGAAGCTTTCTTT. Translation: CGSSPGGPDTEAFF.

This clonotype was counted a few times. The rearrangement uses TRBV7-9 and TRBJ2-7, with TRBD1 matching over 9 bases. Germline V gene data show CDR1 as SEHNR and CDR2 as FQNEAQ (reference sequence). The CDR3 extends over 18 amino acids. V lost 5 bases to trimming and J lost 0 bases; unmatched junction nucleotides: 14. The chain's CDR3 is CASSHPIRGTGSSYEQYF. CDR3 in DNA: TGTGCCAGCAGCCACCCTATACGGGGGACAGGGAGCTCCTACGAGCAGTACTTC. The full variable domain, its missing parts supplied by reference TRBV7-9 and TRBJ2-7, is DTGVSQNPRHKITKRGQNVTFRCDPISEHNRLYWYRQTLGQGPEFLTYFQNEAQLEKSRLLSDRFSAERPKGSFSTLEIQRTEQGDSAMYLCASSHPIRGTGSSYEQYFGPGTRLTVT.

The chain joins TRBV5-1 to TRBJ2-1; a possible D gene is TRBD2 (6 bases). V was clipped by 1 base and J by 3 bases, with 14 bases between them. The germline gives CDR1 SGHRS, CDR2 YFSETQ. This CDR3 spans 16 amino acids. DNA of the CDR3: TGCGCCAGCAGCTTGAATCGCGGGGAACTCTACAATGAGCAGTTCTTC. It codes for CASSLNRGELYNEQFF.

In its sample, this clonotype was seen a few times. One base away lies a much larger clone, so this may be a sequencing read error. V gene TRBV7-2 combines with J gene TRBJ1-2; TRBD1 matches 7 bases. Germline V gene lookup returns CDR1 SGHTA and CDR2 FQGNSA. This CDR3 is built from 13 residues. J gave up 4 bases and V 5 bases, and 4 bases lay outside the gene matches. The CDR3 here is CASSPGQTYGYTF. CDR3 DNA: TGTGCCAGCAGCCCGGGACAGACCTATGGCTACACCTTC.

The rearrangement uses TRBV24-1 and TRBJ2-1; 10 bases align to TRBD2. Trimming at V came to 0 bases and at J to 9 bases, leaving 4 bases not matched to a gene. This CDR3 has 15 amino acids. Germline lookup yields CDR1 KGHDR and CDR2 SFDVKD. The DNA for the CDR3 is TGTGCCACCAGTGATTTGAGCGGGGGGGCCAGTGAGCAGTTCTTC. Its protein product is CATSDLSGGASEQFF.

The rearrangement uses TRBV7-8 and TRBJ2-7; D is possibly TRBD1 (6 bases). Germline V lookup: CDR1 SGHVS, CDR2 FQNEAQ. The CDR3 contains 16 residues. The V gene lost 6 bases and the J gene lost 3 bases, with 21 bases spanning the gap. The CDR3 bases are TGTGCCAGCAGTTTACCTTCCGGGACACACATCTACGAGCAGTACTTC. It is translated as CASSLPSGTHIYEQYF.

The V gene is TRBV7-8, the J gene TRBJ2-4; 9 bases agree with TRBD1. Unmatched junction bases numbered 19, after V lost 3 bases and J lost 1 base. The CDR3 spans 21 residues. Germline V gene sequence: CDR1 SGHVS, CDR2 FQNEAQ. CDR3 amino acids: CASSFNLIWTGESEAKNIQYF. The CDR3 bases are TGTGCCAGCAGCTTTAATCTTATCTGGACAGGGGAATCCGAGGCCAAAAACATTCAGTACTTC.

The gene calls are TRBV19 and TRBJ1-1; D is unclear. V was cut by 3 bases and J by 1 base, with 12 bases left in between. The germline V gene encodes CDR1 LNHDA and CDR2 SQIVND (reference sequence). This CDR3 contains 15 residues. CDR3 DNA sequence: TGTGCCAGTAGTATGGCAATCGGAACGAACACTGAAGCTTTCTTT. It translates to CASSMAIGTNTEAFF. The entire variable domain, with the rest obtained from reference TRBV19 and TRBJ1-1, is as follows: DGGITQSPKYLFRKEGQNVTLSCEQNLNHDAMYWYRQDPGQGLRLIYYSQIVNDFQKGDIAEGYSVSREKKESFPLTVTSAQKNPTAFYLCASSMAIGTNTEAFFGQGTRLTVV.

V is TRBV6-2 or TRBV6-3 and J is TRBJ1-1; D might be TRBD1 (5 bases). Germline values: CDR1 MNHEY, CDR2 SVGEGT. V shed 6 bases and J shed 1 base, with 15 bases lying between them. This CDR3 is 15 amino acids long. The CDR3 protein is CASRKDTPSNTEAFF. The CDR3 DNA reads TGTGCCAGCAGGAAGGACACTCCTTCGAACACTGAAGCTTTCTTT.

This clonotype was found many times. V and J are TRBV7-6 and TRBJ1-2; TRBD1 aligns across 8 bases. The V gene's germline CDR1 is SGHVS and CDR2 FNYEAQ. V gave up 5 bases and J gave up 4 bases; unmatched junction bases: 6. The CDR3 length is 14 residues. Here the CDR3 reads CASSPGGTGYGYTF. The CDR3 DNA reads as TGTGCCAGCAGCCCAGGGGGCACGGGCTATGGCTACACCTTC.

The J gene is TRBJ2-7, the V gene TRBV2; D could derive from TRBD1 or TRBD2 (7 bases each). CDR1 and CDR2 from the germline V gene are SNHLY and FYNNEI. V was shortened by 6 bases and J by 4 bases, with 13 bases between the two germline ends. The CDR3 sequence is 13 residues long. DNA for the CDR3: TGTGCCAGCAGAGCAGGGGGAGGGTACGAGCAGTACTTC. This gives the protein CASRAGGGYEQYF.

This chain connects TRBV6-2 or TRBV6-3 to TRBJ2-1; D perhaps matches TRBD2 (6 bases). This CDR3 comprises 14 residues. Germline V gene sequence: CDR1 MNHEY, CDR2 SVGEGT. V shed 5 bases and J shed 7 bases, with 15 bases lying between them. CDR3 nucleotide sequence: TGTGCCAGCAGTGACAGCCGGGACTGGAATGAGCAGTTCTTC. Its translation: CASSDSRDWNEQFF.

The rearrangement joins TRBV12-3 or TRBV12-4 to TRBJ2-3, with D possibly matching TRBD2 (5 bases). CDR3 length: 16 amino acids. Between the trimmed V and J ends, which lost 5 bases and 2 bases, there was a span of 17 bases. The CDR3: CASSPPSGIHTDTQYF. The CDR3 DNA follows: TGTGCCAGCAGTCCTCCGAGCGGCATACACACAGATACGCAGTATTTT.

This sequence joins TRBV5-6 and TRBJ1-6; unclear D gene. V was cut by 4 bases and J by 0 bases, with 11 bases left in between. The CDR3 loop spans 16 amino acids. CDR1 SGHDT and CDR2 YYEEEE come from the germline V gene. DNA of the CDR3: TGTGCCAGCAGCCCACGTGGGAGCTCCTATAATTCACCCCTCCACTTT. Its translation: CASSPRGSSYNSPLHF.

This clonotype showed up many times. The chain combines TRBV6-5 with TRBJ1-1, with D perhaps matching TRBD1 (6 bases). Germline V gene sequence: CDR1 MNHEY, CDR2 SVGAGI. This CDR3 spans 15 amino acids. V lost 6 bases and J 6 bases, leaving 20 bases between the germline ends. As DNA, the CDR3 is TGTGCCAGCAGCCCTCTCGGGACAACGGGCTCTGAAGCTTTCTTT. Its protein product is CASSPLGTTGSEAFF.

This clonotype has a single count. The chain combines TRBV4-1 with TRBJ1-5, with D uncertain. The CDR3 extends over 15 amino acids. Germline V lookup: CDR1 MGHRA, CDR2 YSYEKL. Trimming cost V 0 bases and J 0 bases, with 6 bases left between them. CDR3 region: CASSQDFSSNQPQHF. The DNA for the CDR3 is TGCGCCAGCAGCCAAGATTTTAGTAGCAATCAGCCCCAGCATTTT.

This clonotype has just a few counts. The chain is built from TRBV7-2 and TRBJ1-2, with no clear D. Germline V gene sequence: CDR1 SGHTA, CDR2 FQGNSA. This CDR3 spans 15 amino acids. Trimming stripped 8 bases from V and 3 bases from J, with 19 bases between. The CDR3 nucleotides read TGTGCCAGCCGTGACGGGTTTCGGTACGACTATGGCTACACCTTC. It translates to CASRDGFRYDYGYTF.

About this clonotype: A junction boundary mismatches the germline segment, possibly from a read error. This rearrangement joins TRBV15 to TRBJ1-2; 7 bases agree with TRBD1. The CDR3 length is 15 residues. In germline, CDR1 is LNHNV, CDR2 YYDKDF (reference sequence). The chain's CDR3 is CATSTTLGTDYGFTF. As DNA, the CDR3 is TGTGCCACCAGCACGACCCTAGGGACAGACTATGGCTTCACCTTC.

This chain uses TRBV7-4 with TRBJ2-2; TRBD1 might be the D (6 bases). The CDR3 is 13 residues long. Germline V gives CDR1 SGHVT, CDR2 SQSDAQ. V was trimmed by 10 bases and J by 2 bases, leaving 11 bases between them. CDR3 amino acids: CAIPGTNTGELFF. The DNA of the CDR3 is TGTGCCATCCCCGGGACAAACACCGGGGAGCTGTTTTTT.

This clonotype was counted at least ten times. This CDR3 is CASSPGSNTGELFF. The CDR3 DNA follows: TGTGCCAGCAGCCCGGGCTCGAACACCGGGGAGCTGTTTTTT. The chain joins TRBV7-2 to TRBJ2-2, with D unclear. Trimming stripped 5 bases from V and 0 bases from J, with 7 bases between. This CDR3 has 14 residues. From germline, CDR1 is SGHTA and CDR2 FQGNSA.

This clonotype was recorded at least ten times. The rearrangement links TRBV7-9 to TRBJ2-3, with D perhaps TRBD1 (6 bases). Germline V gives CDR1 SEHNR, CDR2 FQNEAQ (reference sequence). The CDR3 consists of 15 residues. Trimming cost V 4 bases and J 1 base, with 12 bases left between them. This chain's CDR3 is CASSSQDSRTDTQYF. The CDR3, as DNA: TGTGCCAGCAGCTCACAGGACAGTCGCACAGATACGCAGTATTTT.

This clonotype was recorded a few times. The chain carries TRBV7-9 and TRBJ2-7; no firm D call. V lost 2 bases and J 3 bases, leaving 11 bases between the germline ends. Germline lookup yields CDR1 SEHNR and CDR2 FQNEAQ (reference sequence). This CDR3 has 14 residues. In DNA form, the CDR3 reads TGTGCCAGCAGCTTAACTAACCTAGACTACGAGCAGTACTTC. Translating it yields CASSLTNLDYEQYF.

The V call is TRBV19, the J call TRBJ2-7; D possibly corresponds to TRBD1 (6 bases). Trimming stripped 7 bases from V and 0 bases from J, with 16 bases between. The CDR3 consists of 15 residues. From germline, CDR1 is LNHDA and CDR2 SQIVND (reference sequence). In DNA form, the CDR3 reads TGTGCCAGTAATTCACCACAGGGCGACTCCTACGAGCAGTACTTC. This sequence encodes CASNSPQGDSYEQYF.

The V call is TRBV6-1, the J call TRBJ2-7; 12 positions match TRBD2. V lost 0 bases to trimming and J lost 6 bases; unmatched junction nucleotides: 6. Per the germline V gene, CDR1 is MNHNS and CDR2 is SASEGT. CDR3 length: 16 amino acids. The CDR3 nucleotides read TGTGCCAGCAGTGAAGCGCGGACTAGCGGGGTTCGCGAGCAGTACTTC. Its protein product is CASSEARTSGVREQYF.

This clonotype turned up a few times. The V and J genes are TRBV18 and TRBJ2-7, with 8 bases identical to TRBD1. Germline trimming cut 0 bases from V and 8 bases from J; bases unmatched to any gene: 9. The CDR3 has 15 amino acids. The germline V gene encodes CDR1 KGHSH and CDR2 LQKENI. CDR3 bases: TGTGCCAGCTCACCACCCCGGCGGACAGGGTTGCAGCAGTACTTC. Translating it yields CASSPPRRTGLQQYF. The entire variable domain, with the rest obtained from reference TRBV18 and TRBJ2-7, is as follows: NAGVMQNPRHLVRRRGQEARLRCSPMKGHSHVYWYRQLPEEGLKFMVYLQKENIIDESGMPKERFSAEFPKEGPSILRIQQVVRGDSAAYFCASSPPRRTGLQQYFGPGTRLTVT.